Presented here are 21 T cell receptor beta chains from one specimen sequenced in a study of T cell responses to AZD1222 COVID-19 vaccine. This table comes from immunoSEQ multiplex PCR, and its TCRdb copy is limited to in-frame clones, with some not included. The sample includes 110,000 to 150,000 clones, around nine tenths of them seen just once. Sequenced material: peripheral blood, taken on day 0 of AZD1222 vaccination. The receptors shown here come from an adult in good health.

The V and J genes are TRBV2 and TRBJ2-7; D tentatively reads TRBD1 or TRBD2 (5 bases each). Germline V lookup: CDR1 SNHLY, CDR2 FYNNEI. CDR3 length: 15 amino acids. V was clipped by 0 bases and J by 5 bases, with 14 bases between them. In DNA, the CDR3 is TGTGCCAGCAGTGAAGCCCGGGGCAGAGGAAACGAGCAGTACTTC. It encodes CASSEARGRGNEQYF.

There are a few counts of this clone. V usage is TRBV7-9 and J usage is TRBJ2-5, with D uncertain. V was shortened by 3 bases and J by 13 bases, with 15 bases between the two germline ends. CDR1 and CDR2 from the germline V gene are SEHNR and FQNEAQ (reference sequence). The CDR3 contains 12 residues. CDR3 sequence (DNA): TGTGCCAGCAGCTTGATGACTCACGCGGCGTACTTC. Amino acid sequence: CASSLMTHAAYF.

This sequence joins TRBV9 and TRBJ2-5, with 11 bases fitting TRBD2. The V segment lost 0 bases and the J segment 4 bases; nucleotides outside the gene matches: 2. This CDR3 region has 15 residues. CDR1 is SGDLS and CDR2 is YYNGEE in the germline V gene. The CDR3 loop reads CASSVGTSGSETQYF. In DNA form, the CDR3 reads TGTGCCAGCAGCGTAGGGACTAGCGGGTCAGAGACCCAGTACTTC. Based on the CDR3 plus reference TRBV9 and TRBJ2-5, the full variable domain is DSGVTQTPKHLITATGQRVTLRCSPRSGDLSVYWYQQSLDQGLQFLIQYYNGEERAKGNILERFSAQQFPDLHSELNLSSLELGDSALYFCASSVGTSGSETQYFGPGTRLLVL.

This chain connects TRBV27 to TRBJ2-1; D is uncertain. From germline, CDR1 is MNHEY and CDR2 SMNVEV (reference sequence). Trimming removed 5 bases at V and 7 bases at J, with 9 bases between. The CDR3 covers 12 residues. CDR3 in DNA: TGTGCCAGCAGTCCCTTGCGGAATGAGCAGTTCTTC. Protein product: CASSPLRNEQFF.

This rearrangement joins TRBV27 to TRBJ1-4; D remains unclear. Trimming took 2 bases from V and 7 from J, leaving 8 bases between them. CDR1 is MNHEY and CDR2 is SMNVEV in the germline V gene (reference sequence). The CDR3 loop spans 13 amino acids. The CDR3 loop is CASSLVIGEKLFF. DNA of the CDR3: TGTGCCAGCAGTTTAGTAATTGGTGAAAAACTGTTTTTT.

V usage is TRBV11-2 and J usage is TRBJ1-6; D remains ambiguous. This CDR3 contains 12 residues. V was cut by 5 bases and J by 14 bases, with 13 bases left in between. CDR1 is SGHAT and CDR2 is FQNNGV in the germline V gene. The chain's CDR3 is CASSSRASSLHF. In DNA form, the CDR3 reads TGTGCCAGCAGCAGCCGGGCCTCATCCCTCCACTTT.

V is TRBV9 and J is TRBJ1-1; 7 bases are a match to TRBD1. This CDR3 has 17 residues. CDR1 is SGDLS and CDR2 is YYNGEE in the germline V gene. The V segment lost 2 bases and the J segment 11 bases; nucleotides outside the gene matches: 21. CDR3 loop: CASSVLTGVVTAASAFF. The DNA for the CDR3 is TGTGCCAGCAGCGTCCTTACAGGGGTGGTTACAGCAGCGTCGGCTTTCTTT.

This chain's CDR3 is CASSQDWSSGRQETQYF. The CDR3 DNA reads as TGCGCCAGCAGCCAAGATTGGAGTAGCGGTCGACAAGAGACCCAGTACTTC. The chain joins TRBV4-3 to TRBJ2-5, with D possibly matching TRBD2 (6 bases). The V and J ends lost 0 bases and 2 bases respectively, with 16 bases between them. The germline V gene encodes CDR1 LGHNA and CDR2 YSLEER. This CDR3 region has 17 residues.

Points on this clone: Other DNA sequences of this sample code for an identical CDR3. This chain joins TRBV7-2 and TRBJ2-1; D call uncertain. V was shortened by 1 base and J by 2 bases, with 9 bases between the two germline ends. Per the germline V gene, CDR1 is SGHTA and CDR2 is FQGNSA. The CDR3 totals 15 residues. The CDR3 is CASSLGLGPYNEQFF. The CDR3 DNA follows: TGTGCCAGCAGCTTAGGGCTAGGCCCCTACAATGAGCAGTTCTTC.

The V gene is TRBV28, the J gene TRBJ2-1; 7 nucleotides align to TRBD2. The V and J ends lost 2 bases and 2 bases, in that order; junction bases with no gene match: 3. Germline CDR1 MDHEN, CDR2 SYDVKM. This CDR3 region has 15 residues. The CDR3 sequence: CASSLGGGPYNEQFF. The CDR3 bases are TGTGCCAGCAGTTTAGGGGGAGGGCCCTACAATGAGCAGTTCTTC.

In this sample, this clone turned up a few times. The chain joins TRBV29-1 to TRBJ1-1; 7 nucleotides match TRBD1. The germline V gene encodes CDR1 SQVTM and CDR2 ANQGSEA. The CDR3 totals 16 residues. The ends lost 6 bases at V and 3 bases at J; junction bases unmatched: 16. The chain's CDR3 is CSVLGVTGASDTEAFF. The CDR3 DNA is TGCAGCGTCCTAGGGGTCACAGGGGCGAGCGACACTGAAGCTTTCTTT. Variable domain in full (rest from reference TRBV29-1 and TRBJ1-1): SAVISQKPSRDICQRGTSLTIQCQVDSQVTMMFWYRQQPGQSLTLIATANQGSEATYESGFVIDKFPISRPNLTFSTLTVSNMSPEDSSIYLCSVLGVTGASDTEAFFGQGTRLTVV.

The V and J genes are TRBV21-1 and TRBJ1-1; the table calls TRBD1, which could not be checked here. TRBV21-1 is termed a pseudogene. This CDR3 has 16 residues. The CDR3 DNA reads TGTGCCAGCAGCCCGCGCCCCGACAGGGGTCCAACTGAAGCTTTCTTT. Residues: CASSPRPDRGPTEAFF.

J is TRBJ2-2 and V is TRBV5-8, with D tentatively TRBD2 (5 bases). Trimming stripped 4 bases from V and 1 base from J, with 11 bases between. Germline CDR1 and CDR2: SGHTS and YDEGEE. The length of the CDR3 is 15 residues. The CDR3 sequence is CASSRTTRNTGELFF. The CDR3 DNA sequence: TGTGCCAGCAGCAGGACCACTAGGAACACCGGGGAGCTGTTTTTT.

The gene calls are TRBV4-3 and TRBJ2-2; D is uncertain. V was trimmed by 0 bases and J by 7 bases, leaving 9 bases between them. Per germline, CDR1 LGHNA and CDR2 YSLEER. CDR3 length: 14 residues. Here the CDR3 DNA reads TGCGCCAGCAGCCAAGATACCAGCATCGGGGAGCTGTTTTTT. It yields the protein CASSQDTSIGELFF.

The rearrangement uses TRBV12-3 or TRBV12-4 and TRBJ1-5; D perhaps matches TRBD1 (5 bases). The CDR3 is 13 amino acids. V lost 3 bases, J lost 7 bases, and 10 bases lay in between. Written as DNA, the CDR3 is TGTGCCAGCAGTTTCGTGGGGCAACAGCCCCAGCATTTT. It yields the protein CASSFVGQQPQHF.

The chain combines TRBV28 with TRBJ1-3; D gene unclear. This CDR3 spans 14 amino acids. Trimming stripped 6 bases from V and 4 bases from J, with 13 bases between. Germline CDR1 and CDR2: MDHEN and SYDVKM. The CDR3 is CASSERRIGNTIYF. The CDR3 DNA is TGTGCCAGCAGCGAGCGACGGATCGGAAACACCATATATTTT.

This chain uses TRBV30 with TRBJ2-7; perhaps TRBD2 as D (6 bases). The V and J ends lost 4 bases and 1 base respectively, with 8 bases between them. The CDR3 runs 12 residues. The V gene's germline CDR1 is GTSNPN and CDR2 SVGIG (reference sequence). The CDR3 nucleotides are TGTGCCTGGACTAGCGCTTCCTACGAGCAGTACTTC. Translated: CAWTSASYEQYF.

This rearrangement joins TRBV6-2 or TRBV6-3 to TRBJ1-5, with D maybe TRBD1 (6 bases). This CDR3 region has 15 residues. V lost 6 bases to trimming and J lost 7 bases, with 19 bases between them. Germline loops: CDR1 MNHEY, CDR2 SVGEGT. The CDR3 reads CASSHGGRGGQPQHF. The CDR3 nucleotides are TGTGCCAGCAGCCACGGGGGCAGGGGCGGACAGCCCCAGCATTTT.

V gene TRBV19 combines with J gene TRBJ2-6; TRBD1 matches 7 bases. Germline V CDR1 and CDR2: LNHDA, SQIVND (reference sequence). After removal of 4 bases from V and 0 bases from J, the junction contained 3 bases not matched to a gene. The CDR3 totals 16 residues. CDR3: CASSRDSSSGANVLTF. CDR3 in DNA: TGTGCCAGTAGTAGGGACAGCTCCTCTGGGGCCAACGTCCTGACTTTC.

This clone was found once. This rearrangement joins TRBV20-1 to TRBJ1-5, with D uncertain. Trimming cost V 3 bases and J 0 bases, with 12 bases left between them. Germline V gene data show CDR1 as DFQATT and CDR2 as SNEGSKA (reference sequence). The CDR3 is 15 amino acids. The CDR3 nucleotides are TGCAGTGCTAGTGTGGCAGGAAATAGCAATCAGCCCCAGCATTTT. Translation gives CSASVAGNSNQPQHF.

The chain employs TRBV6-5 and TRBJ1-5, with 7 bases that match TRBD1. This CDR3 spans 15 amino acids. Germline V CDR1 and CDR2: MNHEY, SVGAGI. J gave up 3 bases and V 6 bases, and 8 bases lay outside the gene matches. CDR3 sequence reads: CASSSITGDNQPQHF. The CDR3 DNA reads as TGTGCCAGCAGCTCGATAACAGGGGACAATCAGCCCCAGCATTTT.